The clone carrying this T cell receptor beta chain occurred a few times. What it binds is unknown. The sample belongs to a study of response to subunit inactivated influenza vaccine. Overall study results and limits: With each seasonal influenza vaccination, the authors suggested, few new T cells are recruited.

The CDR3 loop spans 16 amino acids. V lost 4 bases to trimming and J lost 4 bases, with 19 bases between them. Germline V CDR1 and CDR2: LGHNA, YNFKEQ. One entry per CDR3 protein results from TCRdb running MiXCR on the RT-PCR reads. The table includes 750,000 to 850,000 distinct CDR3 sequences, less than 20% detected once. The chain links TRBV4-2 to TRBJ1-2, with D uncertain. The receptor comes from a man between 50 and 59 years old who received an inactivated influenza vaccine. Sequenced material: PBMCs from blood, taken more than 4 days after vaccination. The CDR3 sequence is CASSPQAATTLYGYTF. The CDR3 nucleotides are TGTGCCAGCAGCCCCCAGGCGGCAACTACACTCTATGGCTACACCTTC.